This T cell receptor (beta chain) was documented in a study of CDR3 diversity in severe acne. TCRdb reanalysed the PCR reads using MiXCR and keeps one entry per CDR3 protein. Of about 98,000 distinct CDR3 sequences in the sample, roughly 51% were seen once. V was cut by 9 bases and J by 5 bases, with 15 bases left in between. The CDR3 runs to 13 residues. The germline gives CDR1 KGHDR, CDR2 SFDVKD. The sequenced sample consisted of blood. This receptor was taken from a male donor with acne. This chain joins TRBV24-1 and TRBJ1-2; weak D call: TRBD1 (5 bases). Here the CDR3 reads CATGTVEFYGYTF. Written as DNA, the CDR3 is TGTGCCACCGGGACGGTGGAATTTTATGGCTACACCTTC.